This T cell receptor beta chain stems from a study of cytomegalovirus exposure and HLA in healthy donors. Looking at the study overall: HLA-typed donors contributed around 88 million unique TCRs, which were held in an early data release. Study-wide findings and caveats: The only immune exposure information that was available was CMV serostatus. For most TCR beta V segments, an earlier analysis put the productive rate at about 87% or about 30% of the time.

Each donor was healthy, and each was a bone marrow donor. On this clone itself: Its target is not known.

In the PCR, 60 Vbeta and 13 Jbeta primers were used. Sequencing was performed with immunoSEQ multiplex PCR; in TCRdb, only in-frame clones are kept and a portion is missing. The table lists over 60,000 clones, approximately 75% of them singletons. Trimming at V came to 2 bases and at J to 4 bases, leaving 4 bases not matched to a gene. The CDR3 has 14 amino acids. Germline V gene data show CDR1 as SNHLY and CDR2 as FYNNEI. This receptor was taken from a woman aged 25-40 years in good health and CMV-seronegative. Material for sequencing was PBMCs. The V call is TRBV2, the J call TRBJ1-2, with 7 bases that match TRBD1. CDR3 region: CASSESRQGYGYTF. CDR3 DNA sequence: TGTGCCAGCAGTGAATCGAGACAGGGCTATGGCTACACCTTC.